The clone carrying this T cell receptor (beta chain) was seen ten or more times. Antigen unknown. This entry is derived from a study of T cells in Graves' hyperthyroidism and ophthalmopathy. For the study at large: Any treatment followed the collection of peripheral blood at initial diagnosis.

CDR1 and CDR2 (germline): SGHRS, YFSETQ. The V end was cut by 0 bases, the J end by 2 bases, with 8 bases between. The CDR3 loop spans 14 amino acids. In making diagnoses, clinical symptoms, serum thyroxine and TRAb, thyroid ultrasound and orbital computed tomography were all used. A roughly 10 ml volume of fresh peripheral blood provided the PBMCs. The CDR3 regions of TCR beta were amplified from RNA transcripts. Using the HTBI primer set, a first-round RT-PCR was run on the TCR CDR3. TCRdb used MiXCR to reprocess the multiplex PCR reads, holding one entry per CDR3 protein. In the table there are about 610,000 distinct CDR3 sequences, under 15% of which are singletons. Regarding the study as a whole: A model of 13 V-J features distinguished ophthalmopathy from stable hyperthyroidism.

Specimen: blood. This sequence was found in a woman between 35 and 50 years old with Graves' ophthalmopathy. The chain couples TRBV5-1 to TRBJ1-1; no firm D call. As DNA, the CDR3 is TGCGCCAGCAGCTTGGACGGACCCAACACTGAAGCTTTCTTT. Residues: CASSLDGPNTEAFF. Variable domain in full (rest from reference TRBV5-1 and TRBJ1-1): KAGVTQTPRYLIKTRGQQVTLSCSPISGHRSVSWYQQTPGQGLQFLFEYFSETQRNKGNFPGRFSGRQFSNSRSEMNVSTLELGDSALYLCASSLDGPNTEAFFGQGTRLTVV.